What follows are 12 T cell receptor beta chains derived from one specimen sequenced in a study of T-cell reconstitution after alpha-beta-depleted transplantation in children (dated by TCRdb to 2015 to 2016). Read against the paper, the sample's treatment or condition label means: allogeneic hematopoietic cell transplantation with graft depleted of TCRalphabeta T cells and CD19 B cells. The receptor library was made with PCR. Sequencing relied on an Illumina HiSeq 2500. TCR libraries were prepared with molecular barcoding, using unique molecular identifiers to normalize TCRbeta repertoire quantification. TCRdb reprocessing: public reads trimmed at Q25 with fastp, clones called with MiXCR, in-frame beta chains kept. For every CDR3 protein sequence, its rows merge into one entry that carries the most common genes and DNA. The sample contains about 1,000,000 distinct CDR3 sequences, roughly 29% of them found a single time. The top ten constitute more than 25% of the sample.

Sequences were derived from PBMCs, mostly from graft donor cells, sampled 360 days after TCRalphabeta/CD19-depleted stem cell transplant. The receptors were gathered from a boy under three years old who had a stem cell transplant for SCID, so the T cells may come from the graft donor.

This clonotype came up a few times. V and J are TRBV6-2 or TRBV6-3 and TRBJ1-1; D ambiguous. In germline, CDR1 is MNHEY, CDR2 SVGEGT. Trimming removed 2 bases at V and 5 bases at J, with 12 bases between. The CDR3 is 14 residues long. The DNA for the CDR3 is TGTGCCAGCAGTTACCTCGTCAGTGTAACTGAAGCTTTCTTT. This translates into CASSYLVSVTEAFF.

This clonotype occurred a few times. This chain uses TRBV7-6 with TRBJ2-7, with D tentatively TRBD1 (5 bases). This CDR3 is built from 16 residues. Trimming pared 5 bases from V and 0 bases from J, leaving 17 bases between. Germline V gene data show CDR1 as SGHVS and CDR2 as FNYEAQ. CDR3 region: CASSHPRGHLSYEQYF. The CDR3 DNA is TGTGCCAGCAGCCACCCCCGAGGACACCTCTCCTACGAGCAGTACTTC.

This clonotype was recorded a few times. The gene calls are TRBV9 and TRBJ1-1; TRBD1 might be the D (5 bases). The CDR3 is 15 amino acids. Trimming cost V 1 base and J 1 base, with 11 bases left between them. Germline V gives CDR1 SGDLS, CDR2 YYNGEE. Here the CDR3 DNA reads TGTGCCAGCAGCGTACCTGGGGGGGGGAACACTGAAGCTTTCTTT. Its translation is CASSVPGGGNTEAFF.

This sequence joins TRBV9 and TRBJ2-5; the match to TRBD2 covers 7 bases. The CDR3 consists of 15 residues. Looked up from germline, CDR1 is SGDLS and CDR2 is YYNGEE. V lost 0 bases and J lost 4; bases outside the gene matches: 6. The CDR3 DNA sequence: TGTGCCAGCAGCGTAGGCCAGACTAGCAGAGAGACCCAGTACTTC. This gives the protein CASSVGQTSRETQYF.

This clonotype was observed a handful of times. The genes are TRBV5-1 and TRBJ2-1, with 10 positions matching TRBD1. CDR3 length: 15 amino acids. The germline V gene has CDR1 SGHRS and CDR2 YFSETQ. Trimming cost V 5 bases and J 7 bases; bases outside gene matches: 9. The CDR3 DNA sequence: TGCGCCAGCAGGTCTGACAGGGGGCTTAAGAATGAGCAGTTCTTC. Amino acids: CASRSDRGLKNEQFF. The full variable domain, in which reference TRBV5-1 and TRBJ2-1 provide the parts outside the CDR3, is KAGVTQTPRYLIKTRGQQVTLSCSPISGHRSVSWYQQTPGQGLQFLFEYFSETQRNKGNFPGRFSGRQFSNSRSEMNVSTLELGDSALYLCASRSDRGLKNEQFFGPGTRLTVL.

This chain joins TRBV27 and TRBJ1-1; TRBD1 matches 7 bases. V dropped 8 bases and J dropped 3; count of bases not matched to a gene: 6. CDR3 length: 13 amino acids. Germline CDR1 MNHEY, CDR2 SMNVEV (reference sequence). The CDR3 DNA reads as TGTGCCAGCGGAAGGGGGCTGCACACTGAAGCTTTCTTT. Amino acids: CASGRGLHTEAFF.

This chain uses TRBV5-6 with TRBJ2-1; 8 bases agree with TRBD1. Germline values: CDR1 SGHDT, CDR2 YYEEEE. The CDR3 runs to 15 residues. With V trimmed by 6 bases and J by 2 bases, 7 bases remained unmatched. The CDR3 sequence is CASTPKGQAYNEQFF. Here the CDR3 DNA reads TGTGCCAGCACCCCAAAGGGACAGGCCTACAATGAGCAGTTCTTC.

This clonotype was observed many times. The chain has TRBV6-2 or TRBV6-3 and TRBJ2-5; D may be TRBD1 or TRBD2 (5 bases each). V lost 6 bases and J lost 5, with 10 bases in between. Germline V gene sequence: CDR1 MNHEY, CDR2 SVGEGT. CDR3 length equals 12 residues. CDR3 loop: CASSGAPETQYF. Here the CDR3 DNA reads TGTGCCAGCAGCGGGGCTCCGGAGACCCAGTACTTC.

This clonotype was counted a few times. J is TRBJ1-2 and V is TRBV5-1; D is uncertain. The CDR3 contains 12 residues. Germline V lookup: CDR1 SGHRS, CDR2 YFSETQ. The germline V and J ends were trimmed by 3 bases and 6 bases, with 9 bases remaining between them. The CDR3 nucleotides read TGCGCCAGCAGCTCGGGAATAGATGGCTACACCTTC. Translation: CASSSGIDGYTF.

This clonotype appeared a few times. V and J are TRBV4-3 and TRBJ2-7; D possibly corresponds to TRBD1 (6 bases). Germline V CDR1 and CDR2: LGHNA, YSLEER. Trimming removed 1 base from V and 0 bases from J, with 13 bases in between. This CDR3 is 16 amino acids long. The CDR3 DNA reads as TGCGCCAGCAGCCAAGGAGTAACAGGGTCCTCCTACGAGCAGTACTTC. Protein: CASSQGVTGSSYEQYF.

As concerns this clonotype: Mismatch with germline at one junction end may stem from a read error. The J gene is TRBJ1-2, the V gene TRBV6-5, with D perhaps TRBD1 (6 bases). The CDR3 sequence is 12 residues long. Germline assignment: CDR1 MNHEY and CDR2 SVGAGI. The DNA for the CDR3 is TGTGCCACGACGGTAGGGCAGGGGTTACGGTTCTTC. It is translated as CATTVGQGLRFF.

J is TRBJ2-7 and V is TRBV7-9; 8 positions match TRBD2. Germline V gene data show CDR1 as SEHNR and CDR2 as FQNEAQ (reference sequence). V lost 5 bases, J lost 0 bases, and 12 bases stayed unmatched. The CDR3 is 17 amino acids. The CDR3 sequence is CASSPRGVRGVSYEQYF. CDR3 in DNA: TGTGCCAGCAGCCCACGAGGGGTGCGGGGGGTCTCCTACGAGCAGTACTTC.